This T cell receptor beta chain stems from a study of blood T cell repertoires in COVID-19. Study information: The study drew acute and convalescent COVID-19 samples from the United States, Italy and Spain. PBMCs, B-cell-depleted T cells, or T cells were the source of the cDNA or gDNA that made up the material.

This clone is a singleton in its sample. TCRdb's copy holds only in-frame clones and misses some; the assay was immunoSEQ multiplex PCR. The sample shows approximately 100,000 clones, roughly four fifths of them seen only once. The CDR3 consists of 16 residues. The junction had 11 bases not matched to a gene; V was cut back by 3 bases and J by 4 bases. The germline gives CDR1 SGHRS, CDR2 YFSETQ. This chain uses TRBV5-1 with TRBJ1-2, with 8 bases fitting TRBD1. Sequencing was carried out using peripheral blood. The receptor's source is a woman older than 75 with active or convalescent COVID-19. Here the CDR3 reads CASSSDTGGGRYGYTF. The CDR3 region has the DNA TGCGCCAGCAGCTCTGACACAGGGGGAGGACGCTATGGCTACACCTTC.